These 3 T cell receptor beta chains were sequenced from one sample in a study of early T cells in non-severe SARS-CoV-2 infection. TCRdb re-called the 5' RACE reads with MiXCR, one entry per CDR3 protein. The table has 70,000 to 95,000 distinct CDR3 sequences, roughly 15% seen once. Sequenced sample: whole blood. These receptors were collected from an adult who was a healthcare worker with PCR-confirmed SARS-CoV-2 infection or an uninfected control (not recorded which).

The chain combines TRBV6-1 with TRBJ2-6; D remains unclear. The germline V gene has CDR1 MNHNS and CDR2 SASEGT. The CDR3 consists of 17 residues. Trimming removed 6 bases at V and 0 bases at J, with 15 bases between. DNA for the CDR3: TGTGCCAGCAGGACCGAGGAAGCGTACTCTGGGGCCAACGTCCTGACTTTC. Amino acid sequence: CASRTEEAYSGANVLTF.

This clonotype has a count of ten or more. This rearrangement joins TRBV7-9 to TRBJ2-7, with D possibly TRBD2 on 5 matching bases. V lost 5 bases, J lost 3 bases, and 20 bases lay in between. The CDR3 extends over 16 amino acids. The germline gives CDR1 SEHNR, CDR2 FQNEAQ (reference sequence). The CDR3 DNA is TGTGCCAGCAGCCCTGAGGGCGGCCTTCCATACTACGAGCAGTACGTC. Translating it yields CASSPEGGLPYYEQYV.

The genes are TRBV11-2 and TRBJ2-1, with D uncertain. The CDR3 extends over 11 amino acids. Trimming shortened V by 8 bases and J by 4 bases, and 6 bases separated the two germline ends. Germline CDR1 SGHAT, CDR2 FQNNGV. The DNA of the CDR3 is TGTGCCAGCGAAGATTACAATGAGCAGTTCTTC. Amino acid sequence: CASEDYNEQFF.